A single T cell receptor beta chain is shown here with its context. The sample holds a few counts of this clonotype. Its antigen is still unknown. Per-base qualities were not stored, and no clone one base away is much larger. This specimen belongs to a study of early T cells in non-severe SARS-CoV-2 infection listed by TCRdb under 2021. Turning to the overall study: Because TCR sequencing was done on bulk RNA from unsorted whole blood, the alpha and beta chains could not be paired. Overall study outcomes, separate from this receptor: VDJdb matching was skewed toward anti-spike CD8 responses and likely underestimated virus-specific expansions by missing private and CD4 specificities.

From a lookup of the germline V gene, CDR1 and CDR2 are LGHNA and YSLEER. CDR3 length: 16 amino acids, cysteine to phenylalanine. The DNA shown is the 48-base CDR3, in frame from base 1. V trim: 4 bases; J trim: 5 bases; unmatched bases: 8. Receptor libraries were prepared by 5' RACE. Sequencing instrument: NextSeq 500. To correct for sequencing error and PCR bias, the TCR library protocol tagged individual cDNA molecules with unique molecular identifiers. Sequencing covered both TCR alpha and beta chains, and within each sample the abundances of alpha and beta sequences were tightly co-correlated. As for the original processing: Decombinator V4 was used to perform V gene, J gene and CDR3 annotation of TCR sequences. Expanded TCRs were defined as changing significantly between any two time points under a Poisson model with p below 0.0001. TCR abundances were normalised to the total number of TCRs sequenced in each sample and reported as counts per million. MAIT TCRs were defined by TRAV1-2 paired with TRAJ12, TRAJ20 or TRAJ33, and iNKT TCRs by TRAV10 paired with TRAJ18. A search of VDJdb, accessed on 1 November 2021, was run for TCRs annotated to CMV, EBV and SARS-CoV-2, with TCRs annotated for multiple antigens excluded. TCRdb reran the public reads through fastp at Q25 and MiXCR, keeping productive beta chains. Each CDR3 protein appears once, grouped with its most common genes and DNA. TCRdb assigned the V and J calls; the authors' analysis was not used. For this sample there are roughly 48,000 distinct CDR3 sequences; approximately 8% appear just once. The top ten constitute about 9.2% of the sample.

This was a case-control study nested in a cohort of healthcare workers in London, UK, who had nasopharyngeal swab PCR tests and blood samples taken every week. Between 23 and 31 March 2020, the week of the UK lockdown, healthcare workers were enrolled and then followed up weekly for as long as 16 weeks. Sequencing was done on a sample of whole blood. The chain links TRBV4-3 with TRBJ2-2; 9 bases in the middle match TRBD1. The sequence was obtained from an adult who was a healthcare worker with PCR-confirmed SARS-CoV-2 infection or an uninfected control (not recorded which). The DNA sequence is TGCGCCAGCAGCCCTTTCCCGGGACAGGGTACCGGGGAGCTGTTTTTT. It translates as CASSPFPGQGTGELFF.